Shown below are 32 T cell receptor beta chains from a single sample sequenced in a study of CD8 T cells in Susac syndrome. Random hexamers were used to reverse transcribe an amount of about 0.45 to 1 ug RNA. MiXCR, run by TCRdb on the immunoSEQ multiplex PCR reads, gives a single entry per CDR3 protein. This repertoire shows 95,000 to 150,000 distinct CDR3 sequences, roughly 94% found once; its top ten account for about 0.29%. What was sequenced was CD8+ T cells from PBMCs. These receptors came from a human donor with Susac syndrome.

This rearrangement joins TRBV15 to TRBJ2-7; 7 nucleotides align to TRBD1. Germline CDR1 LNHNV, CDR2 YYDKDF (reference sequence). V was clipped by 4 bases and J by 3 bases; unmatched bases: 12. CDR3 length: 16 amino acids. CDR3 amino acids: CATSKNRGPPNYEQYF. Written as DNA, the CDR3 is TGTGCCACCAGCAAAAACAGGGGACCGCCTAACTACGAGCAGTACTTC.

This clonotype was counted once. The chain employs TRBV12-5 and TRBJ2-5; D is uncertain. Germline CDR1 reads LGHNT; CDR2 reads FRNRAP. V was cut by 1 base and J by 0 bases, with 18 bases left in between. The CDR3 spans 18 residues. The CDR3 DNA sequence: TGTGCTAGTGGTTTGGATATCCCGGACGGCCGATACCAAGAGACCCAGTACTTC. Protein sequence: CASGLDIPDGRYQETQYF.

The chain uses TRBV6-5 and TRBJ2-5, with no clear D. The CDR3 is 15 residues long. Trimming cost V 2 bases and J 7 bases, with 17 bases left between them. Germline V gives CDR1 MNHEY, CDR2 SVGAGI. In nucleotides, the CDR3 is TGTGCCAGCAGTTACGCTAATCCCACCTTCGGGACCCAGTACTTC. It encodes CASSYANPTFGTQYF.

This clonotype was seen a few times. V usage is TRBV6-2 or TRBV6-3 and J usage is TRBJ1-1; possibly TRBD1 for D (6 bases). Trimming removed 6 bases at V and 5 bases at J, with 13 bases between. CDR1 and CDR2 from the germline V gene are MNHEY and SVGEGT. CDR3 length: 13 amino acids. CDR3 residues: CASSQGSGTEAFF. In DNA, the CDR3 is TGTGCCAGCAGCCAGGGGTCGGGGACTGAAGCTTTCTTT.

This chain connects TRBV9 to TRBJ2-5; no clear D gene. Trimming left V 4 bases short and J 4 bases short, with 20 bases between. Germline V CDR1 and CDR2: SGDLS, YYNGEE. The CDR3 contains 16 residues. The CDR3 nucleotides are TGTGCCAGCAGCTCCCCCCGGGCCGGGTTCCGAGAGACCCAGTACTTC. Translated: CASSSPRAGFRETQYF.

The chain is built from TRBV14 and TRBJ2-1; 9 bases align to TRBD2. CDR3 length: 13 residues. Trimming took 6 bases from V and 10 from J; bases not matched to a gene: 7. Germline V lookup: CDR1 SGHDN, CDR2 FVKESK. DNA of the CDR3: TGTGCCAGCAGTCGCGGGGGGGCAAACGAGCAGTTCTTC. As protein: CASSRGGANEQFF.

The chain combines TRBV6-2 or TRBV6-3 with TRBJ2-7; D gene ambiguous. V was cut by 2 bases and J by 5 bases, with 7 bases left in between. The CDR3 totals 12 residues. CDR1 and CDR2 from the germline V gene are MNHEY and SVGEGT. The CDR3 bases are TGTGCCAGCAGTTACGGTTCGAACGAGCAGTACTTC. As protein: CASSYGSNEQYF.

V gene TRBV5-1 combines with J gene TRBJ1-5; D remains ambiguous. The CDR3 totals 17 residues. V was cut by 2 bases and J by 3 bases, with 18 bases left in between. Germline-derived CDR1 and CDR2 are SGHRS and YFSETQ. CDR3 region: CASSLRTMSGLNQPQHF. The CDR3 region has the DNA TGCGCCAGCAGCTTAAGAACCATGTCAGGCCTCAATCAGCCCCAGCATTTT.

The V and J genes are TRBV24-1 and TRBJ1-4; 8 nucleotides line up with TRBD1. Germline V CDR1 and CDR2: KGHDR, SFDVKD. There are 12 residues in the CDR3. V was clipped by 7 bases and J by 8 bases; unmatched bases: 2. The CDR3 bases are TGTGCCACCAGGGGGACAGGAGAAAAACTGTTTTTT. Amino acids: CATRGTGEKLFF.

Here the CDR3 reads CSVGGGYYEQYF. The CDR3 coding sequence is TGCAGCGTCGGCGGGGGATACTACGAGCAGTACTTC. The chain joins TRBV29-1 to TRBJ2-7; 7 positions match TRBD2. The ends lost 6 bases at V and 3 bases at J; junction bases unmatched: 5. CDR1 and CDR2 (germline): SQVTM, ANQGSEA. This CDR3 region has 12 residues.

This clonotype showed up just once. The J gene is TRBJ1-2, the V gene TRBV13, with D unclear. From germline, CDR1 is PRHDT and CDR2 FYEKMQ (reference sequence). There are 12 residues in the CDR3. Trimming took off 1 base at V and 5 bases at J, with 5 bases between the two ends. The CDR3: CASSLANYGYTF. CDR3 bases: TGTGCCAGCAGCTTAGCGAATTATGGCTACACCTTC.

This clonotype occurred once. The rearrangement links TRBV6-2 or TRBV6-3 to TRBJ1-2; no reliable D call. The CDR3 totals 14 residues. The V gene lost 6 bases and the J gene lost 4 bases, with 15 bases spanning the gap. Germline CDR1 and CDR2: MNHEY and SVGEGT. CDR3 in amino acids: CASSPERQFYGYTF. For the CDR3, the DNA is TGTGCCAGCAGCCCGGAAAGGCAGTTCTATGGCTACACCTTC.

V and J are TRBV20-1 and TRBJ1-3; possibly TRBD1 for D (6 bases). Germline lookup yields CDR1 DFQATT and CDR2 SNEGSKA (reference sequence). The V gene lost 4 bases and the J gene lost 0 bases, with 22 bases spanning the gap. CDR3 length: 18 residues. The DNA of the CDR3 is TGCAGTGCTAAGGGGGGTGAAGAGGGACGGTTCTCTGGAAACACCATATATTTT. It translates to CSAKGGEEGRFSGNTIYF.

This clonotype was recorded once. The rearrangement uses TRBV5-6 and TRBJ1-2; D is possibly TRBD1 (6 bases). The V gene's germline CDR1 is SGHDT and CDR2 YYEEEE. V lost 0 bases and J 6 bases, leaving 12 bases between the germline ends. This CDR3 has 14 amino acids. CDR3 residues: CASSLVSGADGYTF. The CDR3 DNA is TGTGCCAGCAGCTTGGTCTCAGGGGCCGATGGCTACACCTTC.

This sequence joins TRBV7-2 and TRBJ1-5; possibly TRBD1 for D (5 bases). V was clipped by 2 bases and J by 7 bases, with 9 bases between them. The V gene's germline CDR1 is SGHTA and CDR2 FQGNSA. The CDR3 has 13 residues. CDR3 residues: CASSLHGAQPQHF. DNA of the CDR3: TGTGCCAGCAGCTTACATGGGGCCCAGCCCCAGCATTTT.

The chain joins TRBV14 to TRBJ1-4; TRBD1 agrees at 7 bases. The CDR3 totals 14 residues. V gave up 4 bases and J gave up 2 bases; unmatched junction bases: 1. Germline loops: CDR1 SGHDN, CDR2 FVKESK. CDR3 protein: CASSPRGTNEKLFF. The CDR3 DNA is TGTGCCAGCAGCCCCAGGGGGACTAATGAAAAACTGTTTTTT.

The chain joins TRBV3-1 to TRBJ2-1, with 12 nucleotides matching TRBD2. Germline-derived CDR1 and CDR2 are LGHDT and YNNKEL (reference sequence). The length of the CDR3 is 14 residues. V gave up 6 bases and J gave up 8 bases; unmatched junction bases: 5. The CDR3 is CASSLAGGRDEQFF. The CDR3 nucleotides are TGTGCCAGCAGTCTAGCGGGGGGGCGTGATGAGCAGTTCTTC.

This clonotype has just a few counts. This chain links TRBV6-1 with TRBJ1-1; TRBD1 agrees at 9 bases. V trimming: 2 bases; J trimming: 9 bases; junction bases outside the gene matches: 4. Germline V gene lookup returns CDR1 MNHNS and CDR2 SASEGT. CDR3 length equals 13 residues. The CDR3 is CASSELGQGKAFF. The CDR3 DNA sequence: TGTGCCAGCAGTGAATTAGGACAGGGGAAAGCTTTCTTT.

This sequence joins TRBV29-1 and TRBJ2-5; no reliable D call. The germline CDR1 and CDR2 sequences are SQVTM and ANQGSEA. This CDR3 has 14 amino acids. The germline V and J ends were trimmed by 1 base and 8 bases, with 17 bases remaining between them. CDR3 sequence reads: CSVEARATDDTQYF. The CDR3 nucleotides are TGCAGCGTTGAAGCCCGAGCGACGGATGACACCCAGTACTTC.

The chain has TRBV9 and TRBJ2-1; D gene unclear. The germline V gene has CDR1 SGDLS and CDR2 YYNGEE. V was trimmed by 3 bases and J by 2 bases, leaving 6 bases between them. CDR3 length equals 13 residues. In DNA, the CDR3 is TGTGCCAGCAGCGAGACGCCCTACAATGAGCAGTTCTTC. It yields the protein CASSETPYNEQFF.

The chain uses TRBV4-3 and TRBJ2-3; D tentatively reads TRBD1 or TRBD2 (5 bases each). Trimming cost V 6 bases and J 2 bases, with 15 bases left between them. There are 15 residues in the CDR3. CDR1 LGHNA and CDR2 YSLEER come from the germline V gene. CDR3 region: CASSYYLGATDTQYF. The DNA for the CDR3 is TGCGCCAGCAGTTATTACCTCGGGGCCACAGATACGCAGTATTTT.

The chain is built from TRBV2 and TRBJ2-5, with TRBD2 identical over 8 bases. CDR1 is SNHLY, CDR2 FYNNEI, per germline. This CDR3 region has 17 residues. V was clipped by 7 bases and J by 0 bases; unmatched bases: 13. CDR3 DNA: TGTGCCAGCACCGACATCGCGGGGGGCTTGTACCAAGAGACCCAGTACTTC. Residues: CASTDIAGGLYQETQYF.

This clonotype came up a few times. This chain connects TRBV6-1 to TRBJ2-7; the match to TRBD1 covers 7 bases. This CDR3 region has 15 residues. Trimming took 6 bases from V and 0 from J; bases not matched to a gene: 8. The germline CDR1 and CDR2 sequences are MNHNS and SASEGT. In DNA, the CDR3 is TGTGCCAGCAGCCTCATGGGGACAGACTCCTACGAGCAGTACTTC. Amino acid sequence: CASSLMGTDSYEQYF.

The chain recombines TRBV29-1 with TRBJ1-2; D not resolved. Germline V CDR1 and CDR2: SQVTM, ANQGSEA. The ends were cut back, 0 bases at V and 8 bases at J, with 10 bases in the middle. The CDR3 contains 12 residues. This CDR3 is CSVEDGGGGYTF. DNA of the CDR3: TGCAGCGTTGAAGATGGAGGTGGGGGCTACACCTTC. Combining the CDR3 with reference TRBV29-1 and TRBJ1-2 gives the whole variable domain SAVISQKPSRDICQRGTSLTIQCQVDSQVTMMFWYRQQPGQSLTLIATANQGSEATYESGFVIDKFPISRPNLTFSTLTVSNMSPEDSSIYLCSVEDGGGGYTFGSGTRLTVV.

This chain joins TRBV4-2 and TRBJ2-7, with D unresolved. V was pared by 0 bases and J by 5 bases, with 8 bases between. This CDR3 comprises 13 residues. Germline loops: CDR1 LGHNA, CDR2 YNFKEQ. The CDR3 spells CASSQDQSHEQYF. The DNA of the CDR3 is TGTGCCAGCAGCCAAGATCAAAGTCACGAGCAGTACTTC.

This chain connects TRBV20-1 to TRBJ2-5; D uncertain. This CDR3 spans 12 amino acids. Germline-derived CDR1 and CDR2 are DFQATT and SNEGSKA (reference sequence). The V end lost 1 base, the J end lost 4 bases, and 7 bases lay between the germline ends. CDR3 bases: TGCAGTGCTAGAGCAGTAATAGAGACCCAGTACTTC. Residues: CSARAVIETQYF.

The V and J genes are TRBV7-6 and TRBJ2-3; a possible D gene is TRBD2 (6 bases). CDR1 SGHVS and CDR2 FNYEAQ come from the germline V gene. The CDR3 runs 14 residues. Trimming pared 0 bases from V and 4 bases from J, leaving 8 bases between. For the CDR3, the DNA is TGTGCCAGCAGCTTAGCGGGGGGTTCAGATACGCAGTATTTT. Translation gives CASSLAGGSDTQYF.

This sequence joins TRBV14 and TRBJ2-3; TRBD1 or TRBD2 may be the D gene (6 bases each). Germline CDR1 SGHDN, CDR2 FVKESK. V was pared by 1 base and J by 6 bases, with 14 bases between. This CDR3 is built from 15 residues. The CDR3 sequence is CASSQVDSRGDTQYF. In nucleotides, the CDR3 is TGTGCCAGCAGCCAAGTGGACAGCCGGGGGGATACGCAGTATTTT. The full variable domain, its missing parts supplied by reference TRBV14 and TRBJ2-3, is EAGVTQFPSHSVIEKGQTVTLRCDPISGHDNLYWYRRVMGKEIKFLLHFVKESKQDESGMPNNRFLAERTGGTYSTLKVQPAELEDSGVYFCASSQVDSRGDTQYFGPGTRLTVL.

The DNA for the CDR3 is TGCAGTGCTACCCGCAGGACTAGCGGGGGGTGGGAAGAGACCCAGTACTTC. Its protein is CSATRRTSGGWEETQYF. The genes are TRBV20-1 and TRBJ2-5; TRBD2 agrees at 14 bases. There are 17 residues in the CDR3. The trim removed 4 bases at V and 3 bases at J, leaving 10 bases unmatched. In germline, CDR1 is DFQATT, CDR2 SNEGSKA (reference sequence).

This clonotype was seen a single time. This chain connects TRBV13 to TRBJ1-6; D is uncertain. Germline V CDR1 and CDR2: PRHDT, FYEKMQ (reference sequence). Deletions cut 8 bases from V and 9 bases from J, with 20 bases between. This CDR3 contains 15 residues. CDR3 protein: CASGTGVRVRSPLHF. The CDR3 nucleotides are TGTGCCAGCGGTACTGGTGTGAGGGTTCGTTCACCCCTCCACTTT.

With regard to this clonotype: One end of the junction fails to match germline, which may point to a read error. V gene TRBV4-1 combines with J gene TRBJ1-1; tentatively, D is TRBD1 (6 bases). There are 15 residues in the CDR3. Germline CDR1 reads MGHRA; CDR2 reads YSYEKL. The CDR3 protein is CASYEPGHQNTEAFF. CDR3 coding DNA: TGCGCCAGTTACGAACCGGGACATCAGAACACTGAAGCCTTCTTT.

The genes are TRBV7-9 and TRBJ2-1; 9 bases align to TRBD1. This CDR3 is 14 amino acids long. The germline V gene encodes CDR1 SEHNR and CDR2 FQNEAQ (reference sequence). The trim removed 7 bases at V and 4 bases at J, leaving 5 bases unmatched. The CDR3 here is CASKGQGPYNEQFF. The CDR3 DNA reads TGTGCCAGCAAGGGACAGGGTCCGTACAATGAGCAGTTCTTC.